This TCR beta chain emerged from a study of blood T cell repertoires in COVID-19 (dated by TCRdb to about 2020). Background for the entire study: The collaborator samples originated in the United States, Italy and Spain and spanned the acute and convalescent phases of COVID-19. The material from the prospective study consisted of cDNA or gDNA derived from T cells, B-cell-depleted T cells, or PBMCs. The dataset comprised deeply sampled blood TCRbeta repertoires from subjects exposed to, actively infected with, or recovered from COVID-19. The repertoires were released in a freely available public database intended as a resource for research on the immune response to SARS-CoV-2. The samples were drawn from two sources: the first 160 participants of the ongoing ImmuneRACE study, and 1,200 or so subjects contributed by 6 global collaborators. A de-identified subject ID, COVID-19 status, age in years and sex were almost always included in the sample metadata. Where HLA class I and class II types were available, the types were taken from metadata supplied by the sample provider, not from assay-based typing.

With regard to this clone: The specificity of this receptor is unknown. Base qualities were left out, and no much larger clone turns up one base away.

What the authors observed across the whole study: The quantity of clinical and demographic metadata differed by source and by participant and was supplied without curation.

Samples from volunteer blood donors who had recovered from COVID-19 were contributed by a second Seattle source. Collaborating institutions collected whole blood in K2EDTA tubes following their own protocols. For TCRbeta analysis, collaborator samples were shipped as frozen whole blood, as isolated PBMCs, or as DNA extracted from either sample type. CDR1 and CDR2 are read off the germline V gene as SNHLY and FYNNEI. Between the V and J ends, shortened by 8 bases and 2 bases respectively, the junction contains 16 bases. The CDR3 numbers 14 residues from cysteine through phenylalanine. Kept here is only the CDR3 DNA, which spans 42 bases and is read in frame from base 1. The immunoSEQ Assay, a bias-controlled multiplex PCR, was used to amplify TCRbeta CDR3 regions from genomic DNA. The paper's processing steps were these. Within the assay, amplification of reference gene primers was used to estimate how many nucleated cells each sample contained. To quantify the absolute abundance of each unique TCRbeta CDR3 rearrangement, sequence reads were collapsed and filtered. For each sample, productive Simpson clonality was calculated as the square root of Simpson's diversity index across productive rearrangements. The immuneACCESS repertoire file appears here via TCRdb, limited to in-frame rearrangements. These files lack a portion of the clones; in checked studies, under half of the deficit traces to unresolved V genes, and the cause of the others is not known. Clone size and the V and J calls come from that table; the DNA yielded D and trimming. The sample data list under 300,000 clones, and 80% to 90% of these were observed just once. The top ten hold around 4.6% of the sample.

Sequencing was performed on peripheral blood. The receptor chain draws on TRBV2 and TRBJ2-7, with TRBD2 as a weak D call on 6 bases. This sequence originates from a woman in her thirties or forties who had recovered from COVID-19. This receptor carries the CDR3 CASGHGSYPYEQYF. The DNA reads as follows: TGTGCCAGCGGACACGGGAGCTATCCCTACGAGCAGTACTTC.